Each of the 21 T cell receptor beta chains below was sequenced from the same sample in a study of blood T cell repertoires in COVID-19. TCRdb's table, derived via immunoSEQ multiplex PCR, lists solely in-frame clones and lacks some. The data contain approximately 480,000 clones, about 90% of them singletons. Material: PBMCs or T cells enriched from blood (not recorded which). The receptors stem from a young woman who had recovered from COVID-19.

A single count supports this clone. This chain links TRBV6-5 with TRBJ1-1; D call uncertain. V was shortened by 6 bases and J by 3 bases, with 8 bases between the two germline ends. The CDR3 has 12 residues. From germline, CDR1 is MNHEY and CDR2 SVGAGI. The CDR3 DNA sequence: TGTGCCAGCAGAGTCCAGTACACTGAAGCTTTCTTT. As protein: CASRVQYTEAFF.

The chain uses TRBV7-9 and TRBJ1-4; 9 bases are a match to TRBD1. Germline trimming cut 4 bases from V and 8 bases from J; bases unmatched to any gene: 8. Germline CDR1 SEHNR, CDR2 FQNEAQ (reference sequence). The CDR3 has 15 residues. The CDR3 protein is CASSSEQGAGEKLFF. In nucleotides, the CDR3 is TGTGCCAGCAGCTCCGAACAGGGGGCTGGAGAAAAACTGTTTTTT.

V usage is TRBV6-5 and J usage is TRBJ1-2; no reliable D call. CDR1 is MNHEY, CDR2 SVGAGI, per germline. The CDR3 runs to 13 residues. Trimming shortened V by 8 bases and J by 2 bases, and 12 bases separated the two germline ends. CDR3 nucleotides: TGTGCCAGCCGGCGCGGTCCGAACTATGGCTACACCTTC. This codes for CASRRGPNYGYTF.

The gene calls are TRBV29-1 and TRBJ1-2; D gene ambiguous. V gave up 5 bases and J gave up 2 bases, with 12 bases separating them. The CDR3 contains 13 residues. The germline V gene encodes CDR1 SQVTM and CDR2 ANQGSEA. CDR3 region: CSVRPDTNYGYTF. CDR3 coding DNA: TGCAGCGTTAGGCCTGACACCAACTATGGCTACACCTTC. The complete variable domain, with remaining parts taken from reference TRBV29-1 and TRBJ1-2, reads SAVISQKPSRDICQRGTSLTIQCQVDSQVTMMFWYRQQPGQSLTLIATANQGSEATYESGFVIDKFPISRPNLTFSTLTVSNMSPEDSSIYLCSVRPDTNYGYTFGSGTRLTVV.

The chain carries TRBV9 and TRBJ2-7; no reliable D call. CDR1 SGDLS and CDR2 YYNGEE come from the germline V gene. The V and J ends lost 0 bases and 0 bases respectively, with 7 bases between them. The CDR3 has 14 amino acids. The DNA of the CDR3 is TGTGCCAGCAGCGTAGGTGCCAGCTCCTACGAGCAGTACTTC. This codes for CASSVGASSYEQYF. Full variable domain (remainder filled in from reference TRBV9 and TRBJ2-7): DSGVTQTPKHLITATGQRVTLRCSPRSGDLSVYWYQQSLDQGLQFLIQYYNGEERAKGNILERFSAQQFPDLHSELNLSSLELGDSALYFCASSVGASSYEQYFGPGTRLTVT.

J is TRBJ1-2 and V is TRBV19, with 11 bases fitting TRBD1. The CDR3 has 14 amino acids. Germline loops: CDR1 LNHDA, CDR2 SQIVND (reference sequence). Losses at the gene ends were 6 bases for V and 8 bases for J; bases not matched to a gene: 8. The CDR3 sequence: CASRSGQGALGYTF. The CDR3 coding sequence is TGTGCCAGTAGGTCCGGACAGGGGGCGTTAGGCTACACCTTC.

The rearrangement joins TRBV20-1 to TRBJ1-5; 7 bases agree with TRBD1. The J segment lost 4 bases and the V segment lost 3 bases, leaving 12 bases of the junction unmatched. Per the germline V gene, CDR1 is DFQATT and CDR2 is SNEGSKA (reference sequence). CDR3 length: 16 residues. In DNA, the CDR3 is TGCAGTGCTAGTGATGACAGGGCAGTAGAGAATCAGCCCCAGCATTTT. The encoded protein is CSASDDRAVENQPQHF.

Only one count was recorded for this clone. This sequence joins TRBV6-1 and TRBJ1-3; D call uncertain. The CDR3 sequence is 14 residues long. Germline lookup yields CDR1 MNHNS and CDR2 SASEGT. V was trimmed by 0 bases and J by 4 bases, leaving 7 bases between them. CDR3 region: CASSEAAAGNTIYF. The DNA of the CDR3 is TGTGCCAGCAGTGAAGCGGCGGCAGGAAACACCATATATTTT.

This clone was observed a few times. The V call is TRBV24-1, the J call TRBJ1-4; 7 positions agree with TRBD1. V shed 12 bases, J shed 2 bases, and the junction held 5 bases outside the gene matches. The germline V gene has CDR1 KGHDR and CDR2 SFDVKD. This CDR3 is 13 amino acids long. CDR3 coding DNA: TGTGCCTCTAAGGGGGCGACTAATGAAAAACTGTTTTTT. Its protein product is CASKGATNEKLFF.

The J gene is TRBJ1-5, the V gene TRBV27; possibly TRBD1 for D (6 bases). This CDR3 region has 15 residues. From germline, CDR1 is MNHEY and CDR2 SMNVEV (reference sequence). V was shortened by 5 bases and J by 1 base, with 12 bases between the two germline ends. DNA for the CDR3: TGTGCCAGCAGTCGTACAGGGAAGAGCAATCAGCCCCAGCATTTT. Protein product: CASSRTGKSNQPQHF.

This clone is a singleton in its sample. This sequence joins TRBV11-2 and TRBJ2-5; 16 bases line up with TRBD2. The length of the CDR3 is 16 residues. Germline V gene lookup returns CDR1 SGHAT and CDR2 FQNNGV. Trimming cost V 4 bases and J 4 bases; bases outside gene matches: 3. The CDR3 bases are TGTGCCAGCAGCTCGGGACTAGCGGGGGGGGTAGAGACCCAGTACTTC. This translates into CASSSGLAGGVETQYF.

The V and J genes are TRBV30 and TRBJ1-3, with 12 bases matching TRBD1. The CDR3 has 18 amino acids. With 5 bases clipped from V and 0 bases from J, the junction kept 11 bases outside the gene matches. In germline, CDR1 is GTSNPN, CDR2 SVGIG (reference sequence). The chain's CDR3 is CAWPGTGGPQSSGNTIYF. CDR3 sequence (DNA): TGTGCCTGGCCCGGGACAGGGGGCCCTCAAAGCTCTGGAAACACCATATATTTT.

This sequence joins TRBV30 and TRBJ2-2; D is possibly TRBD1 (8 bases). V lost 4 bases to trimming and J lost 7 bases, with 25 bases between them. Germline lookup yields CDR1 GTSNPN and CDR2 SVGIG (reference sequence). CDR3 length equals 17 residues. CDR3 DNA: TGTGCCTGGAAGCGGGGCGGGCAGGGGGCTACCAGCGGGGAGCTGTTTTTT. Translating gives CAWKRGGQGATSGELFF.

This chain joins TRBV24-1 and TRBJ2-3; weak D call: TRBD1 (5 bases). The germline V gene has CDR1 KGHDR and CDR2 SFDVKD. V lost 4 bases, J lost 8 bases, and 15 bases lay in between. The CDR3 length is 14 residues. CDR3 nucleotide sequence: TGTGCCACCAGTGAGCCTACGTCTAGGGGTACGCAGTATTTT. It codes for CATSEPTSRGTQYF.

The chain couples TRBV6-5 to TRBJ2-7; 9 bases align to TRBD1. This CDR3 is 15 amino acids long. After removal of 4 bases from V and 2 bases from J, the junction contained 6 bases not matched to a gene. From germline, CDR1 is MNHEY and CDR2 SVGAGI. The CDR3 reads CASSFDRGDAYEQYF. CDR3 in DNA: TGTGCCAGCAGTTTTGACAGGGGGGACGCCTACGAGCAGTACTTC.

This clone occurred a few times. The chain couples TRBV6-2 or TRBV6-3 to TRBJ1-5; 9 bases are a match to TRBD1. The germline CDR1 and CDR2 sequences are MNHEY and SVGEGT. The CDR3 loop spans 15 amino acids. Trimming at V came to 3 bases and at J to 11 bases, leaving 11 bases not matched to a gene. CDR3 DNA: TGTGCCAGCAGTTATCCCTTACAGGGGGCTTTGTCCCAGCATTTT. Translating it yields CASSYPLQGALSQHF.

The chain uses TRBV10-3 and TRBJ1-3, with D possibly matching TRBD1 (5 bases). The CDR3 length is 17 residues. Trimming pared 6 bases from V and 0 bases from J, leaving 18 bases between. The V gene's germline CDR1 is ENHRY and CDR2 SYGVKD. CDR3 protein: CAIRSPIQVSSGNTIYF. CDR3 DNA: TGTGCCATCAGAAGCCCTATACAGGTGAGCTCTGGAAACACCATATATTTT.

V gene TRBV5-1 combines with J gene TRBJ1-2, with TRBD1 as a possible D gene (6 bases). Germline values: CDR1 SGHRS, CDR2 YFSETQ. The CDR3 spans 14 residues. V was clipped by 4 bases and J by 5 bases, with 15 bases between them. The CDR3 sequence: CASSTRDTVYGYTF. The CDR3 DNA is TGCGCCAGCAGCACCCGGGACACCGTGTATGGCTACACCTTC.

The genes are TRBV6-5 and TRBJ2-2; the D gene is possibly TRBD1 (6 bases). The V end was cut by 2 bases, the J end by 1 base, with 8 bases between. Germline V lookup: CDR1 MNHEY, CDR2 SVGAGI. CDR3 length equals 15 residues. Here the CDR3 DNA reads TGTGCCAGCAGTTACAGGGGACAGAACACCGGGGAGCTGTTTTTT. Residues: CASSYRGQNTGELFF.

The rearrangement uses TRBV5-1 and TRBJ1-1; 10 bases align to TRBD1. The CDR3 extends over 13 amino acids. Per germline, CDR1 SGHRS and CDR2 YFSETQ. J was trimmed by 5 bases and V by 6 bases; bases with no gene match: 4. The CDR3: CASIPDRGTEAFF. The CDR3 region has the DNA TGCGCCAGCATCCCGGACAGGGGGACTGAAGCTTTCTTT.

This clone was seen once. V is TRBV11-2 and J is TRBJ2-5, with 8 nucleotides matching TRBD1. V trimming: 6 bases; J trimming: 3 bases; junction bases outside the gene matches: 3. CDR1 and CDR2 (germline): SGHAT, FQNNGV. This CDR3 is 13 amino acids long. DNA for the CDR3: TGTGCCAGCAGACGGACAGGGAAAGAGACCCAGTACTTC. It encodes CASRRTGKETQYF.